One sample yielded the 3 T cell receptor beta chains listed below, sequenced in a study of blood T cell repertoires in COVID-19 (dated by TCRdb to the early 2020s). The library was built by means of the immunoSEQ multiplex PCR assay. TCRdb limited this immuneACCESS table to in-frame rearrangements with V and J called. A share of clones is missing; checked studies link under half to unresolved V genes, and the rest is unexplained. The sample table holds roughly 350,000 clones, of which more than 85% were seen once. The ten largest clones take up around 18% of the sample. Sample: PBMCs or T cells enriched from blood (not recorded which). The receptors come from a woman under 40 who had recovered from COVID-19.

This chain connects TRBV7-2 to TRBJ2-7; TRBD2 matches at 8 bases. Per the germline V gene, CDR1 is SGHTA and CDR2 is FQGNSA. After removal of 5 bases from V and 0 bases from J, the junction contained 6 bases not matched to a gene. The CDR3 spans 15 residues. Here the CDR3 DNA reads TGTGCCAGCAGCCGCCGGGCGGGGGGCTCCTACGAGCAGTACTTC. This encodes CASSRRAGGSYEQYF.

The V call is TRBV7-9, the J call TRBJ1-1, with D unclear. Between the trimmed V and J ends, which lost 5 bases and 2 bases, there was a span of 6 bases. The CDR3 length is 12 residues. Germline lookup yields CDR1 SEHNR and CDR2 FQNEAQ (reference sequence). The chain's CDR3 is CASSQYNTEAFF. For the CDR3, the DNA is TGTGCCAGCAGCCAGTACAACACTGAAGCTTTCTTT.

On this clone itself: The same CDR3 is also encoded by other DNA sequences in this sample. V and J are TRBV18 and TRBJ2-1; a weak D match, TRBD2 (6 bases). The CDR3 spans 13 residues. Trimming cost V 0 bases and J 7 bases, with 7 bases left between them. Germline CDR1 KGHSH, CDR2 LQKENI. CDR3 bases: TGTGCCAGCTCACCACCTGGGGGGAATGAGCAGTTCTTC. Translating gives CASSPPGGNEQFF.